This TCR beta chain appears in the sequencing data of a study of T cells after yellow fever vaccination. About this clonotype: Its target is unknown.

CDR1 and CDR2 from the germline V gene are LGHDT and YNNKEL (reference sequence). The V end was cut by 1 base, the J end by 5 bases, with 8 bases between. The CDR3 spans 13 residues. Synthesis of TCR cDNA relied on 5'RACE template switching, which attached a universal primer site and UMIs. TCRdb itself ran the 5' RACE reads through MiXCR, one entry per CDR3 protein. The table lists under 700,000 distinct CDR3 sequences, roughly a sixth of them singletons, with 17% in the top ten. Overall study findings and caveats: The presence of abundant clonotypes contaminating from the bulk population was possible in FACS-sorted repertoires.

The chain recombines TRBV3-1 with TRBJ2-5, with D uncertain. The sequences come from PBMCs, collected roughly 5 days after the first yellow fever vaccination. This TCR was recovered from a man aged 18-30 years who received the YFV17D yellow fever vaccine. As DNA, the CDR3 is TGTGCCAGCAGCCAAGGCGGCGTCGAGACCCAGTACTTC. Translating gives CASSQGGVETQYF.